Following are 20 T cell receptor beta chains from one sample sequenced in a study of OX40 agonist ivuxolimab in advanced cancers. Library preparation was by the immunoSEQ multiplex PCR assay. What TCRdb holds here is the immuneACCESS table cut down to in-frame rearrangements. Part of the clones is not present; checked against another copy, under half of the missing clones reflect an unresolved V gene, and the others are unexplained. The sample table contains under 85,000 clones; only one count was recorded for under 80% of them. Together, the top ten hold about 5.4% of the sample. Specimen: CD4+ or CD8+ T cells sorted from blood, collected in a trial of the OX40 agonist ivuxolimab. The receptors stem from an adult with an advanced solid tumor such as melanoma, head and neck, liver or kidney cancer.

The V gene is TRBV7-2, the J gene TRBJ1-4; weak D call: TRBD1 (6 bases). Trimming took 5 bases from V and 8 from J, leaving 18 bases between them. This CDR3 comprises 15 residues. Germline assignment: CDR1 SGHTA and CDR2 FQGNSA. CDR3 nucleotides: TGTGCCAGCAGCCCCGGGAGGGGGTTCACCGAAAAACTGTTTTTT. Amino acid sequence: CASSPGRGFTEKLFF.

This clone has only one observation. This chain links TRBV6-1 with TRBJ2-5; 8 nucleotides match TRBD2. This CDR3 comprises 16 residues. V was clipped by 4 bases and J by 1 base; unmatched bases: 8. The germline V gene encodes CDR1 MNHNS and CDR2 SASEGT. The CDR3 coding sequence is TGTGCCAGCAGTGGTTGGGGCGGGGGGATCCAAGAGACCCAGTACTTC. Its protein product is CASSGWGGGIQETQYF.

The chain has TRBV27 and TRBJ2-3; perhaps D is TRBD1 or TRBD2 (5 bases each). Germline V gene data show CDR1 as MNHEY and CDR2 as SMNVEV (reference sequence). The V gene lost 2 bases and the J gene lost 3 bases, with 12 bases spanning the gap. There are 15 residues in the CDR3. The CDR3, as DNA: TGTGCCAGCAGTTTAGGGACCGCCCCGACAGATACGCAGTATTTT. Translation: CASSLGTAPTDTQYF.

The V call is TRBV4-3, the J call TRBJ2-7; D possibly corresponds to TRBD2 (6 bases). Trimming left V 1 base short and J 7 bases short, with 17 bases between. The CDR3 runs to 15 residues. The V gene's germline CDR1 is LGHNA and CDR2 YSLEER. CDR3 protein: CASSQVRGGVSEQYF. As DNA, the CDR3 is TGCGCCAGCAGCCAAGTTAGGGGCGGGGTTAGTGAGCAGTACTTC.

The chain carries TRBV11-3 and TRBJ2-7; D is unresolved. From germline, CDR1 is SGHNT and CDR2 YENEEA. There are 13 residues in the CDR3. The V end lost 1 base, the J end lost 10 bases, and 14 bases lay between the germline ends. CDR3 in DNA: TGTGCCAGCAGCTTAGGTAACCAGAATCGACAGTACTTC. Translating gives CASSLGNQNRQYF.

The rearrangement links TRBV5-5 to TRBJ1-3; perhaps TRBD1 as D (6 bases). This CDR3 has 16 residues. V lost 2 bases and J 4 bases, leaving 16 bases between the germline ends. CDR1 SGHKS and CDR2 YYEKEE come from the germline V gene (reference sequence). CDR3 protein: CASSFQGLSLGNTIYF. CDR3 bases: TGTGCCAGCAGCTTTCAGGGGTTATCTCTCGGAAACACCATATATTTT. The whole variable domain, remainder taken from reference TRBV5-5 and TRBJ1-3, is DAGVTQSPTHLIKTRGQQVTLRCSPISGHKSVSWYQQVLGQGPQFIFQYYEKEERGRGNFPDRFSARQFPNYSSELNVNALLLGDSALYLCASSFQGLSLGNTIYFGEGSWLTVV.

The CDR3 DNA sequence: TGTGCCAGCAGAAACGCCGGGCCGAACTATGGCTACACCTTC. Residues: CASRNAGPNYGYTF. V is TRBV28 and J is TRBJ1-2; D is unclear. V lost 6 bases and J lost 2, with 13 bases in between. Looked up from germline, CDR1 is MDHEN and CDR2 is SYDVKM. This CDR3 has 14 amino acids.

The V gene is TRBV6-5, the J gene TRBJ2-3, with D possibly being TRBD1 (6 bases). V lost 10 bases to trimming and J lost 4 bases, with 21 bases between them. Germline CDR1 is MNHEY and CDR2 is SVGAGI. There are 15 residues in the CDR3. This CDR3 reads CATKPPLAGADTQYF. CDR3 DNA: TGTGCCACTAAGCCCCCCCTAGCAGGGGCAGATACGCAGTATTTT.

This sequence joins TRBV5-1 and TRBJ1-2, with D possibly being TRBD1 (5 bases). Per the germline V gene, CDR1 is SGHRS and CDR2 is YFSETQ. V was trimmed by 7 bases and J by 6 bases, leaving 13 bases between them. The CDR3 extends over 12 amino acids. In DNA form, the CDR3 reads TGCGCCAGCCGGCCCGGGGGGGATGGCTACACCTTC. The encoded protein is CASRPGGDGYTF.

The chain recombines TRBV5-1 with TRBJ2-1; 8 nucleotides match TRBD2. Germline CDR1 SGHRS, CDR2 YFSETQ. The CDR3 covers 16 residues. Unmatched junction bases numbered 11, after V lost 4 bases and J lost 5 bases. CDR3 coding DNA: TGCGCCAGCAGCAAACTAGGACTAGCTCTGAACAATGAGCAGTTCTTC. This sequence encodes CASSKLGLALNNEQFF.

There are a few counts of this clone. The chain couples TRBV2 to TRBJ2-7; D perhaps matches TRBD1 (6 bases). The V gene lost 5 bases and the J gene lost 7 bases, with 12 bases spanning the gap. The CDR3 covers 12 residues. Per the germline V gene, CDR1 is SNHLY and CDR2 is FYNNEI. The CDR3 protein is CASSWDNGEQYF. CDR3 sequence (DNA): TGTGCCAGCAGTTGGGACAATGGGGAGCAGTACTTC.

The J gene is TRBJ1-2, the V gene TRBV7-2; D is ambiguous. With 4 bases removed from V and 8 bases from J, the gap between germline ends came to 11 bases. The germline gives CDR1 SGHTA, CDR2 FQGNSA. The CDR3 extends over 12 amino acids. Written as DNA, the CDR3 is TGTGCCAGCAGCTCCGGGGTATACGGCTACACCTTC. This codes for CASSSGVYGYTF.

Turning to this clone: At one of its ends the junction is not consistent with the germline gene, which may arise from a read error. The CDR3 sequence: CASSPGTGSNRPQHF. CDR3 coding DNA: TGTGCCAGCAGCCCCGGGACAGGGAGCAATCGGCCCCAGCATTTT. The genes are TRBV6-5 and TRBJ1-5, with 9 positions matching TRBD1. This CDR3 has 15 amino acids. Germline assignment: CDR1 MNHEY and CDR2 SVGAGI.

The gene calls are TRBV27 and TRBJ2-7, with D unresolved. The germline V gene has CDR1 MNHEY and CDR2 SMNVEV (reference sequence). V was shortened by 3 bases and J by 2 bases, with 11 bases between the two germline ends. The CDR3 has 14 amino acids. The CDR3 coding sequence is TGTGCCAGCAGTTTTTCCCTAGGGCCCTACGAGCAGTACTTC. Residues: CASSFSLGPYEQYF.

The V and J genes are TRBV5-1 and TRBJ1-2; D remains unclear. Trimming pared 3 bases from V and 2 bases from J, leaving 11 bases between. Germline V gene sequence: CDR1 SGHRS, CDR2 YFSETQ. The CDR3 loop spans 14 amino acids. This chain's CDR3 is CASSSSPANYGYTF. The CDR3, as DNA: TGCGCCAGCAGCTCGTCGCCGGCCAACTATGGCTACACCTTC.

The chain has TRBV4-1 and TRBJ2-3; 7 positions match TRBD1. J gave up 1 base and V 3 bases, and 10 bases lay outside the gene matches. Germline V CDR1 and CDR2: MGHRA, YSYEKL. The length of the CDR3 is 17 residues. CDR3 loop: CASSHLFAGTGTDTQYF. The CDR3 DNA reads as TGCGCCAGCAGCCACCTCTTCGCCGGGACAGGCACAGATACGCAGTATTTT.

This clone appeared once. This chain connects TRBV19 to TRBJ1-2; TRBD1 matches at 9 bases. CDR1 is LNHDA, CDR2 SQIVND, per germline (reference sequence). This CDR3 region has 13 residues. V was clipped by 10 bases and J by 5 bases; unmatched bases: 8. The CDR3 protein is CAINRGPTYGYTF. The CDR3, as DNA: TGTGCCATAAACAGGGGGCCAACGTATGGCTACACCTTC.

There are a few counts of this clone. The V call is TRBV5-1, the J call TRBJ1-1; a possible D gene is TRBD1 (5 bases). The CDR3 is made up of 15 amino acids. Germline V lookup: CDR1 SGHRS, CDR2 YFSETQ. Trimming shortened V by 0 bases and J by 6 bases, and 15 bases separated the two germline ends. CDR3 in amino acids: CASSLAAREGSEAFF. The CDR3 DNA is TGCGCCAGCAGCTTGGCTGCCAGGGAGGGGTCTGAAGCTTTCTTT.

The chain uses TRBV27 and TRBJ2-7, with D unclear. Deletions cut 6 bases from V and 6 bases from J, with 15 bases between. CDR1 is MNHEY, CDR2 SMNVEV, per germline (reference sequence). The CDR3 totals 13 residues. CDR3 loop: CASSPHWAFEQYF. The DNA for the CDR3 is TGTGCCAGCAGCCCCCACTGGGCATTCGAGCAGTACTTC.

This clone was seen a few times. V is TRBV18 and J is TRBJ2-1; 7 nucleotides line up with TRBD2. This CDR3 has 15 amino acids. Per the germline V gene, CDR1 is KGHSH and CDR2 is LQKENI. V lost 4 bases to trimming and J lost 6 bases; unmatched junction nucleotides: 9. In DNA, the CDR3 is TGTGCCAGCTCACTACGGGAGGAGGGTTTCAATGAGCAGTTCTTC. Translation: CASSLREEGFNEQFF.